Following are 30 T cell receptor beta chains from one sample sequenced in a study of CD8 T cells in Susac syndrome. RNA was extracted with the RNeasy kit, and a quantity of about 0.45 to 1 ug was reverse transcribed using random hexamers. TCRdb reanalysed the immunoSEQ multiplex PCR reads using MiXCR and keeps one entry per CDR3 protein. The sample shows approximately 190,000 distinct CDR3 sequences, nearly 97% of them seen only once. The sequenced sample consisted of CD4+ T cells from PBMCs. The source of these receptors is a human donor with Susac syndrome.

V gene TRBV3-1 combines with J gene TRBJ2-2, with unresolved D. Trimming cost V 3 bases and J 2 bases, with 10 bases left between them. Germline V gene sequence: CDR1 LGHDT, CDR2 YNNKEL (reference sequence). This CDR3 region has 15 residues. The CDR3 spells CASSHGGSNTGELFF. The CDR3 DNA reads as TGTGCCAGCAGCCACGGCGGCTCTAACACCGGGGAGCTGTTTTTT.

CDR3 amino acids: CASSVGTGLPNTDTQYF. CDR3 nucleotides: TGTGCCAGCAGCGTAGGCACGGGACTACCGAACACAGATACGCAGTATTTT. The chain employs TRBV9 and TRBJ2-3; 7 positions match TRBD2. From germline, CDR1 is SGDLS and CDR2 YYNGEE. This CDR3 region has 17 residues. The V segment lost 0 bases and the J segment 2 bases; nucleotides outside the gene matches: 9.

This chain connects TRBV11-1 to TRBJ2-3, with a possible D match to TRBD2 (5 bases). Germline V gene sequence: CDR1 SGHAT, CDR2 FQDESV (reference sequence). V dropped 1 base and J dropped 2 bases, with 10 bases sitting between them. This CDR3 spans 15 amino acids. The CDR3 coding sequence is TGTGCCAGCAGCTTAGACCCGACTACCACAGATACGCAGTATTTT. Its translation: CASSLDPTTTDTQYF.

V and J are TRBV2 and TRBJ1-1; TRBD1 might be the D (5 bases). The germline V gene has CDR1 SNHLY and CDR2 FYNNEI. Deletions cut 1 base from V and 4 bases from J, with 7 bases between. The CDR3 runs 13 residues. The DNA of the CDR3 is TGTGCCAGCAGTGAAGATAGGGGCACTGAAGCTTTCTTT. The encoded protein is CASSEDRGTEAFF.

The V call is TRBV15, the J call TRBJ2-7; 8 nucleotides align to TRBD1. V shed 0 bases and J 3 bases; nucleotides not matched to a gene: 7. The CDR3 covers 16 residues. Germline values: CDR1 LNHNV, CDR2 YYDKDF (reference sequence). CDR3 residues: CATSRDRQGAVYEQYF. The CDR3 nucleotides are TGTGCCACCAGCAGAGATCGGCAGGGGGCTGTCTACGAGCAGTACTTC.

The chain is built from TRBV20-1 and TRBJ1-2; no reliable D call. The CDR3 has 13 amino acids. Germline V lookup: CDR1 DFQATT, CDR2 SNEGSKA (reference sequence). Trimming shortened V by 5 bases and J by 3 bases, and 13 bases separated the two germline ends. CDR3 sequence: CSARPAPDYGYTF. CDR3 bases: TGCAGTGCTCGTCCGGCGCCCGACTATGGCTACACCTTC.

This clonotype was picked up one time. The chain couples TRBV3-1 to TRBJ1-4; D gene uncertain. Trimming took off 5 bases at V and 8 bases at J, with 6 bases between the two ends. Germline V gene sequence: CDR1 LGHDT, CDR2 YNNKEL (reference sequence). The CDR3 length is 11 residues. In DNA, the CDR3 is TGTGCCAGCAGCGAAGGGGAAAAACTGTTTTTT. It is translated as CASSEGEKLFF.

The V call is TRBV30, the J call TRBJ1-1, with 9 bases aligning to TRBD1. This CDR3 has 13 amino acids. CDR1 and CDR2 from the germline V gene are GTSNPN and SVGIG (reference sequence). V lost 7 bases to trimming and J lost 7 bases; unmatched junction nucleotides: 10. The CDR3 bases are TGTGCCTCAACCCCACAGGGGGCAGGTGAAGCTTTCTTT. Translating it yields CASTPQGAGEAFF.

This chain links TRBV30 with TRBJ1-2; TRBD1 might be the D (6 bases). Between the trimmed V and J ends, which lost 2 bases and 4 bases, there was a span of 14 bases. The length of the CDR3 is 14 residues. The germline gives CDR1 GTSNPN, CDR2 SVGIG (reference sequence). Here the CDR3 DNA reads TGTGCCTGGAGTCCGACACTACAGGGCTATGGCTACACCTTC. This translates into CAWSPTLQGYGYTF.

This chain links TRBV29-1 with TRBJ2-4; 10 bases agree with TRBD1. V was clipped by 5 bases and J by 7 bases; unmatched bases: 5. The germline V gene has CDR1 SQVTM and CDR2 ANQGSEA. This CDR3 has 13 residues. CDR3 sequence: CSVPTGGGNIQYF. CDR3 bases: TGCAGCGTTCCGACAGGGGGCGGGAACATTCAGTACTTC.

The CDR3 DNA is TGTGCCAGCACCCCAGGACTAGCGGGATCCTACGAGCAGTACTTC. Amino acids: CASTPGLAGSYEQYF. The rearrangement uses TRBV6-5 and TRBJ2-7; 12 bases match TRBD2. Germline V gene sequence: CDR1 MNHEY, CDR2 SVGAGI. V shed 7 bases and J 1 base; nucleotides not matched to a gene: 5. The CDR3 totals 15 residues.

The chain carries TRBV6-6 and TRBJ2-3; tentatively, D is TRBD2 (5 bases). This CDR3 spans 12 amino acids. The germline V and J ends were trimmed by 3 bases and 8 bases, with 9 bases remaining between them. The germline V gene has CDR1 MNHNY and CDR2 SVGAGI (reference sequence). The chain's CDR3 is CASSYGAGTQYF. CDR3 sequence (DNA): TGTGCCAGCAGTTATGGCGCGGGTACGCAGTATTTT.

The chain joins TRBV18 to TRBJ2-1; 8 nucleotides align to TRBD2. J was trimmed by 2 bases and V by 6 bases; bases with no gene match: 9. The length of the CDR3 is 16 residues. Per germline, CDR1 KGHSH and CDR2 LQKENI. Here the CDR3 reads CASSSSGGAPYNEQFF. The CDR3 DNA is TGTGCCAGCTCGTCCTCGGGGGGGGCGCCCTACAATGAGCAGTTCTTC.

The chain carries TRBV12-3 or TRBV12-4 and TRBJ2-3, with D possibly TRBD2 on 6 matching bases. The CDR3 spans 17 residues. The V end was cut by 6 bases, the J end by 4 bases, with 23 bases between. The CDR3 DNA is TGTGCCAGCAGAACACAAAGAGGAGGGGTTTCAGCAGATACGCAGTATTTT. As protein: CASRTQRGGVSADTQYF.

The J gene is TRBJ1-2, the V gene TRBV6-2 or TRBV6-3, with 7 positions matching TRBD1. This CDR3 region has 12 residues. V shed 8 bases and J 5 bases; nucleotides not matched to a gene: 5. Germline loops: CDR1 MNHEY, CDR2 SVGEGT. CDR3 residues: CASDGTVYGYTF. In DNA, the CDR3 is TGTGCCAGCGATGGGACAGTATATGGCTACACCTTC.

CDR3 sequence (DNA): TGTGCCTGGGGACAGGGGGTTAGCACAGATACGCAGTATTTT. Its protein is CAWGQGVSTDTQYF. The chain employs TRBV30 and TRBJ2-3; 10 nucleotides agree with TRBD1. The germline gives CDR1 GTSNPN, CDR2 SVGIG (reference sequence). This CDR3 has 14 amino acids. J was trimmed by 0 bases and V by 5 bases; bases with no gene match: 2.

The V and J genes are TRBV6-2 or TRBV6-3 and TRBJ2-1; D uncertain. This CDR3 has 12 amino acids. Deletions cut 0 bases from V and 3 bases from J, with 0 bases between. Germline V gives CDR1 MNHEY, CDR2 SVGEGT. The CDR3 nucleotides are TGTGCCAGCAGTTACTCCTACAATGAGCAGTTCTTC. Protein product: CASSYSYNEQFF.

The V call is TRBV12-3 or TRBV12-4, the J call TRBJ1-1; D is uncertain. Trimming took off 0 bases at V and 1 base at J, with 6 bases between the two ends. This CDR3 spans 14 amino acids. The CDR3 region has the DNA TGTGCCAGCAGTTTAGCGGGAGGGAACACTGAAGCTTTCTTT. Protein product: CASSLAGGNTEAFF.

The DNA of the CDR3 is TGTGCCAGCAGCCAAGATGGCTCATTTAACACTGAAGCTTTCTTT. Its translation: CASSQDGSFNTEAFF. The rearrangement uses TRBV3-1 and TRBJ1-1, with D hard to call. This CDR3 contains 15 residues. Germline V gene lookup returns CDR1 LGHDT and CDR2 YNNKEL (reference sequence). V dropped 0 bases and J dropped 2 bases, with 10 bases sitting between them.

V is TRBV20-1 and J is TRBJ2-3, with 8 bases lining up with TRBD2. CDR3 length: 14 residues. V trimming: 1 base; J trimming: 3 bases; junction bases outside the gene matches: 3. The V gene's germline CDR1 is DFQATT and CDR2 SNEGSKA (reference sequence). This CDR3 is CSARAGGRTDTQYF. The CDR3 DNA reads TGCAGTGCTAGAGCGGGGGGGCGTACAGATACGCAGTATTTT.

J is TRBJ1-2 and V is TRBV12-3 or TRBV12-4, with unresolved D. This CDR3 spans 15 amino acids. With 5 bases removed from V and 6 bases from J, the gap between germline ends came to 19 bases. The CDR3 region has the DNA TGTGCCAGCAGTCGGGGAGGATCCACCTTCGATGGCTACACCTTC. Protein: CASSRGGSTFDGYTF.

The chain combines TRBV28 with TRBJ2-2, with 11 bases matching TRBD2. The CDR3 loop spans 16 amino acids. Germline loops: CDR1 MDHEN, CDR2 SYDVKM. V shed 3 bases and J 7 bases; nucleotides not matched to a gene: 7. This CDR3 is CASSLVAGGTSGELFF. The CDR3 DNA reads TGTGCCAGCAGTTTGGTAGCGGGGGGGACCAGCGGGGAGCTGTTTTTT.

This chain connects TRBV7-9 to TRBJ2-5, with 10 bases aligning to TRBD2. J lost 2 bases, V lost 4 bases, and 7 bases had no gene match. The CDR3 is 16 amino acids. Germline lookup yields CDR1 SEHNR and CDR2 FQNEAQ (reference sequence). CDR3 loop: CASSSGIAGGQETQYF. CDR3 coding DNA: TGTGCCAGCAGCTCGGGAATAGCGGGGGGACAAGAGACCCAGTACTTC.

This clonotype was seen just once. J is TRBJ1-4 and V is TRBV20-1; D remains ambiguous. This CDR3 comprises 14 residues. The V gene lost 6 bases and the J gene lost 7 bases, with 18 bases spanning the gap. CDR1 DFQATT and CDR2 SNEGSKA come from the germline V gene (reference sequence). The CDR3 DNA sequence: TGCAGTGCGCCGGAGGTGTCCCGGGGTGAAAAACTGTTTTTT. It codes for CSAPEVSRGEKLFF.

The chain employs TRBV3-1 and TRBJ2-3; 8 bases are a match to TRBD2. This CDR3 has 14 residues. J gave up 4 bases and V 4 bases, and 4 bases lay outside the gene matches. From germline, CDR1 is LGHDT and CDR2 YNNKEL (reference sequence). CDR3 region: CASSPGLGPDTQYF. The CDR3 nucleotides read TGTGCCAGCAGCCCGGGACTAGGACCAGATACGCAGTATTTT.

The chain couples TRBV5-1 to TRBJ1-1; D perhaps matches TRBD1 (6 bases). From germline, CDR1 is SGHRS and CDR2 YFSETQ. V shed 9 bases and J shed 4 bases, with 22 bases lying between them. The CDR3 sequence is 15 residues long. The CDR3 nucleotides read TGCGCCACCACTCCGTCGGTCGGGGGGCCCACTGAAGCTTTCTTT. Its translation: CATTPSVGGPTEAFF.

The chain employs TRBV29-1 and TRBJ1-1; the match to TRBD1 covers 7 bases. Trimming removed 2 bases from V and 8 bases from J; junction bases left unmatched: 11. Germline V gives CDR1 SQVTM, CDR2 ANQGSEA. The CDR3 is 14 amino acids. The CDR3 DNA reads as TGCAGCGTTGAATACCAGGGGGTGGGTGGGGAAGCTTTCTTT. It yields the protein CSVEYQGVGGEAFF.

Of note for this clonotype: The germline gene is not matched at one end of the junction; a read error may be the cause. The rearrangement uses TRBV28 and TRBJ2-3, with 9 bases that match TRBD2. The CDR3 has 15 residues. The germline CDR1 and CDR2 sequences are MDHEN and SYDVKM. The CDR3 region has the DNA TGTGCCAGCAGTCCACCCGGGACTAGCAGAGATACGCAGTATTTT. This translates into CASSPPGTSRDTQYF.

The chain carries TRBV30 and TRBJ1-5; no clear D. The CDR3 is 14 amino acids. The V and J ends lost 3 bases and 0 bases respectively, with 9 bases between them. Germline CDR1 is GTSNPN and CDR2 is SVGIG (reference sequence). CDR3 sequence (DNA): TGTGCCTGGAGCGGCCAGACTAGCAATCAGCCCCAGCATTTT. Translated, it gives CAWSGQTSNQPQHF.

This clonotype was observed once. The chain recombines TRBV5-1 with TRBJ2-2, with no clear D. The V gene lost 4 bases and the J gene lost 9 bases, with 13 bases spanning the gap. This CDR3 is 13 amino acids long. Germline V CDR1 and CDR2: SGHRS, YFSETQ. The chain's CDR3 is CASSTRLGRELFF. DNA for the CDR3: TGCGCCAGCAGCACCCGACTCGGGCGGGAGCTGTTTTTT.